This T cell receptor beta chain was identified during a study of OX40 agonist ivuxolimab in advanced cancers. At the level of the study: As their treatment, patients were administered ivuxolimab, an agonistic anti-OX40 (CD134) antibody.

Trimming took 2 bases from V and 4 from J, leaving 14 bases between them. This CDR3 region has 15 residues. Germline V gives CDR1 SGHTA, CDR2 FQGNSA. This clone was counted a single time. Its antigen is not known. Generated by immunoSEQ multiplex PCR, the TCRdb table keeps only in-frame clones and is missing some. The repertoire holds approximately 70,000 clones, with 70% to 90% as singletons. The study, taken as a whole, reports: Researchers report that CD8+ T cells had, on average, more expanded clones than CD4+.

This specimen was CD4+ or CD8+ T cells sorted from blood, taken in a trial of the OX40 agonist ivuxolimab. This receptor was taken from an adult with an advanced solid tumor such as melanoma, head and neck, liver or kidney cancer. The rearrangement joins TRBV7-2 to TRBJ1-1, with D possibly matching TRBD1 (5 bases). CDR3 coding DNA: TGTGCCAGCAGCTTATATCAGGGTCTATCCACTGAAGCTTTCTTT. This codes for CASSLYQGLSTEAFF.